This TCR beta chain was identified during a study of blood T cell repertoires in COVID-19. After removal of 2 bases from V and 1 base from J, the junction contained 3 bases not matched to a gene. Per the germline V gene, CDR1 is SGHVS and CDR2 is FNYEAQ. The CDR3 covers 16 residues. Authors' analysis steps: Amplification from reference gene primers served as the basis for estimated nucleated cell counts. This table comes from immunoSEQ multiplex PCR, and its TCRdb copy is limited to in-frame clones, with some not included. The V and J calls and clone size come from that table; D and trimming were worked out from the DNA. The top ten clones hold about 0.91% of a sample with about half a million clones, roughly 89% of them seen once.

The chain has TRBV7-6 and TRBJ2-2; the match to TRBD2 covers 8 bases. The receptor comes from a man aged 18 to 30 with COVID-19, enrolled during active disease. The sample consisted of peripheral blood. CDR3: CASSLRLAGNTGELFF. The CDR3 nucleotides read TGTGCCAGCAGCTTAAGGCTAGCGGGGAACACCGGGGAGCTGTTTTTT.